What follows are 10 T cell receptor beta chains derived from one specimen sequenced in a study of regulatory T cells in long-lasting Graves disease. In building TCR beta libraries, iRepertoire HTBI primers were used together with Arm-PCR of CDR3 regions. Using its own MiXCR run on the multiplex PCR reads, TCRdb lists one record per CDR3 protein. The sample has roughly 500,000 distinct CDR3 sequences, around a fifth seen once. The sample's time point: persistent/refractory GD, antithyroid drugs over 5 years with positive TRAb. Scientists built the TCR library using RNA that was extracted from PBMCs. The input for sequencing was peripheral blood mononuclear cells (PBMCs), taken when the disease was refractory, from a patient treated with antithyroid drugs. Every receptor here comes from a female donor with Graves disease.

The chain links TRBV7-2 to TRBJ2-7; 8 bases line up with TRBD1. Germline V gene data show CDR1 as SGHTA and CDR2 as FQGNSA. The CDR3 extends over 20 amino acids. V trimming: 0 bases; J trimming: 7 bases; junction bases outside the gene matches: 23. CDR3 DNA sequence: TGTGCCAGCAGCTTAGCGCTTCAGGGAGGCTCCGGCGCAGGGGGCAATGAGCAGTACTTC. As protein: CASSLALQGGSGAGGNEQYF.

This rearrangement joins TRBV19 to TRBJ2-3, with TRBD1 as a possible D gene (6 bases). Germline CDR1 and CDR2: LNHDA and SQIVND (reference sequence). This CDR3 is built from 15 residues. V dropped 1 base and J dropped 4 bases, with 12 bases sitting between them. The CDR3 sequence is CASSIGGGVADTQYF. The CDR3 coding sequence is TGTGCCAGTAGTATAGGAGGGGGTGTAGCAGATACGCAGTATTTT.

This clonotype was found many times. The J gene is TRBJ2-7, the V gene TRBV6-1; TRBD2 is a possible D gene (6 bases). In germline, CDR1 is MNHNS, CDR2 SASEGT. Trimming left V 5 bases short and J 6 bases short, with 17 bases between. The CDR3 is made up of 14 amino acids. CDR3 coding DNA: TGTGCCAGCAGTCAGGGACTGCCGATGGGCGAGCAGTACTTC. It codes for CASSQGLPMGEQYF.

V and J are TRBV7-8 and TRBJ2-5; TRBD2 agrees at 7 bases. CDR3 length: 16 residues. Germline CDR1 is SGHVS and CDR2 is FQNEAQ. Trimming took 9 bases from V and 0 from J; bases not matched to a gene: 13. CDR3: CASLGVGLADQETQYF. In DNA, the CDR3 is TGTGCCAGTCTGGGGGTGGGCCTAGCGGACCAAGAGACCCAGTACTTC.

As for this clonotype: The conserved phenylalanine or tryptophan is not found at the CDR3 terminus, so this likely reflects a read error. Because the CDR3's place on the DNA is in doubt, the DNA is left out and the CDR3 is given as listed by TCRdb. CDR3 region: CASLTRFS. The chain recombines TRBV27 with TRBJ1-4. Germline V gene data show CDR1 as MNHEY and CDR2 as SMNVEV (reference sequence). From its first to its last residue, the CDR3 has 8 amino acids.

This clonotype has only a few counts. The rearrangement joins TRBV7-3 to TRBJ2-1; D is possibly TRBD1 (6 bases). Germline-derived CDR1 and CDR2 are SGHTA and FQGTGA. V lost 5 bases to trimming and J lost 14 bases, with 16 bases between them. CDR3 length equals 12 residues. The CDR3 DNA sequence: TGTGCCAGCAGCCAAGGAACGGGACAAAAGTTCTTC. It yields the protein CASSQGTGQKFF.

This clonotype is a singleton in its sample. The chain recombines TRBV7-9 with TRBJ2-7; tentative D call: TRBD1 (7 bases). The CDR3 is 15 amino acids. V was trimmed by 7 bases and J by 3 bases, leaving 19 bases between them. The germline gives CDR1 SEHNR, CDR2 FQNEAQ (reference sequence). The CDR3 DNA follows: TGTGCCAGCACCTACGGGGGAGCAGGGGGCTACGAGCAGTACTTC. Translation gives CASTYGGAGGYEQYF.

This clonotype was detected ten times or more. The CDR3 loop reads CASSPGDYSSGNTIYF. The CDR3 DNA reads as TGTGCCAGCAGTCCCGGGGACTATTCCTCTGGAAACACCATATATTTT. The V gene is TRBV28, the J gene TRBJ1-3; D possibly corresponds to TRBD1 (5 bases). V was cut by 5 bases and J by 0 bases, with 14 bases left in between. This CDR3 is 16 amino acids long. Germline assignment: CDR1 MDHEN and CDR2 SYDVKM.

This clonotype appeared many times. The chain carries TRBV28 and TRBJ1-3; D possibly corresponds to TRBD1 (6 bases). The length of the CDR3 is 14 residues. The V gene's germline CDR1 is MDHEN and CDR2 SYDVKM. V gave up 5 bases and J gave up 0 bases, with 8 bases separating them. CDR3 amino acids: CASSGTNSGNTIYF. The DNA for the CDR3 is TGTGCCAGCAGTGGGACAAACTCTGGAAACACCATATATTTT.

This clonotype appeared many times. The chain has TRBV6-1 and TRBJ1-5; D is possibly TRBD1 (6 bases). V lost 7 bases, J lost 4 bases, and 17 bases lay in between. The CDR3 is 15 residues long. Germline CDR1 MNHNS, CDR2 SASEGT. The CDR3: CASIFNREVNQPQHF. The CDR3 nucleotides read TGTGCCAGCATTTTCAACAGGGAGGTAAATCAGCCCCAGCATTTT.